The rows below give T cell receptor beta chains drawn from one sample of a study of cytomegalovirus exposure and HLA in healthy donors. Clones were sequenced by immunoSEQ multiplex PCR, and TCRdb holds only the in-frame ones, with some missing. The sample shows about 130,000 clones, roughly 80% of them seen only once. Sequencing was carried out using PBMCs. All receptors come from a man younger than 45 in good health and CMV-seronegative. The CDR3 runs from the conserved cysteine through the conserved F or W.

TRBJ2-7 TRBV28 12 CASSLTASEQYF
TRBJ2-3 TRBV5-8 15 CASSHTDRDADTQYF
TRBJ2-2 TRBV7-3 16 CASSLGGLAGNGELFF
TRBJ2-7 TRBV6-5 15 CASSRVGTNPHEQYF
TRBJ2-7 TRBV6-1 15 CASSETGGSSYEQYF
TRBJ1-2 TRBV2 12 CASSPRLGGYTF
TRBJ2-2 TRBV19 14 CASSIKRGTGELFF
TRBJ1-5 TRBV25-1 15 CASSEGQVSNQPQHF
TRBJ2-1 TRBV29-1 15 CSVSGPGQHYNEQFF
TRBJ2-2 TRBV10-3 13 CAVSGLLHGELFF
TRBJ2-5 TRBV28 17 CASSLMFPRQGKETQYF
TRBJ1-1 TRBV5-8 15 CASSRGTGRRTEAFF
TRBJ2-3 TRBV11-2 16 CASSLVTSSRTDTQYF
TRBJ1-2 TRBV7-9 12 CASSWDSYGYTF
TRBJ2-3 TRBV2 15 CASREGLGGMDTQYF
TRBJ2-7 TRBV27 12 CASSFPGTEQYF
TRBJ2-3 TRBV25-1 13 CASRGSGSDTQYF
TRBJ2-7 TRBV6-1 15 CASRVGGGSTYEQYF
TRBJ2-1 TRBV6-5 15 CASSIAQREGREQFF
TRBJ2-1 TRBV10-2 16 CASREGGAQAGNEQFF
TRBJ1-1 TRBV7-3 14 CASSRQGPNTEAFF
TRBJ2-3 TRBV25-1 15 CASGPRRRGTDTQYF
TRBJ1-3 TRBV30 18 CAWSVRWVTGGSGNTIYF
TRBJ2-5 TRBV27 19 CASSPGLAVSIQYQETQYF
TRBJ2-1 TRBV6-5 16 CASSYSGGVGTYQQFF
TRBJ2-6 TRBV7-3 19 CASSYGGRDPYSGANVLTF
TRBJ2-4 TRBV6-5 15 CASSPVGSGKNIQYF
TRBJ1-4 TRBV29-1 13 CSVTRESNEKLFF
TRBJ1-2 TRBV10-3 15 CAISDTYGTGGGYTF
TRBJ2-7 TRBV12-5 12 CASGQGWNEQYF
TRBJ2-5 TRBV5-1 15 CASSFGQGRGETQYF
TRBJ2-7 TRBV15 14 CATRPGTRTYEQYF
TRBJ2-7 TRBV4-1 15 CASSQLTGGGHEQYF
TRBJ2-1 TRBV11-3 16 CASSLGRSGTTDEQFF
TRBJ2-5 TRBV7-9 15 CASSPYPDRASTQYF
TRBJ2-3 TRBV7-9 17 CASSLSQREMGTDTQYF
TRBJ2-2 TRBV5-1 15 CASSLSTANTGELFF
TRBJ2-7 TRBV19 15 CASSISGRATYEQYF
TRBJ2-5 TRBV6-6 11 CASSPGETQYF
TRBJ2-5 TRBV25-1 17 CASSTTGTSGMQETQYF
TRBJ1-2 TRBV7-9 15 CASSFGQGQTYGYTF
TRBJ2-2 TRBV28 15 CASSYRVAILGELFF
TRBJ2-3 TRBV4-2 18 CASSQDLLQREWPDTQYF